The 2 T cell receptor beta chains in this list originate from one sample, sequenced in a study of shared clonotypes between healthy human individuals. TCRdb's table, derived via immunoSEQ multiplex PCR, lists solely in-frame clones and lacks some. The table lists millions of clones, roughly 96% of them singletons, with approximately 0.13% in the top ten. The sample was naive CD4+ T cells sorted from blood. Subset here: CD45RA+ positively selected. The origin of the receptors is a man aged 18-30 years in good health.

The V call is TRBV5-8, the J call TRBJ2-7; 8 positions agree with TRBD1. J lost 3 bases, V lost 3 bases, and 2 bases had no gene match. The germline gives CDR1 SGHTS, CDR2 YDEGEE. CDR3 length: 13 residues. CDR3 sequence: CASSSGGSYEQYF. The CDR3 nucleotides read TGTGCCAGCAGCTCAGGGGGCAGCTACGAGCAGTACTTC.

The V call is TRBV18, the J call TRBJ2-3, with TRBD1 matching 7 bases. CDR3 size: 16 residues. Trimming at V came to 2 bases and at J to 0 bases, leaving 5 bases not matched to a gene. Germline-derived CDR1 and CDR2 are KGHSH and LQKENI. Here the CDR3 reads CASSPIGTASTDTQYF. The CDR3 coding sequence is TGTGCCAGCTCACCAATCGGGACAGCTAGCACAGATACGCAGTATTTT.